What follows is one T cell receptor beta chain and its context. Its target is not known. The data were obtained in a study of beta chain features in type 1 diabetes. Study results and limitations: More deletions and fewer insertions at VDJ junctions were found in patients with type 1 diabetes. In patients and controls equally, PCR might favor templates that are shorter.

Germline V gene lookup returns CDR1 LGHNA and CDR2 YNFKEQ. Trimming left V 0 bases short and J 4 bases short, with 17 bases between. The CDR3 is 17 amino acids. Every bit of the isolated RNA underwent reverse transcription, so sequencing read expressed TCRB transcripts. Produced via immunoSEQ multiplex PCR; TCRdb's table is partial and in-frame only. This sample carries 300,000 to 400,000 clones, approximately 8% of them seen once, and the ten largest clones take less than 0.45%. What was sequenced was central memory CD4+ T cells from blood. The clonotype comes from a young woman in good health. The rearrangement links TRBV4-2 to TRBJ2-3; D tentatively fits TRBD1 or TRBD2 (5 bases each). CDR3 region: CASSQELGDRGADTQYF. The CDR3 DNA reads as TGTGCCAGCAGCCAAGAGCTCGGGGACCGCGGAGCAGATACGCAGTATTTT.